The rows below give T cell receptor beta chains drawn from one sample of a study of T cells after yellow fever vaccination. Each CDR3 protein is one row after TCRdb ran MiXCR on the 5' RACE reads. The sample shows about 210,000 distinct CDR3 sequences, roughly 6.8% of them seen only once. This sample comprised CD4+ T cells sorted from PBMCs, obtained on the day of the yellow fever booster vaccination. The receptors were sampled from a man aged 25 to 40 who received the YFV17D yellow fever vaccine. Each CDR3 is given with its conserved first and last residue. A D gene is named only where the DNA matches it firmly. Not every row has a clone size; where given, it reads once, few, many or a size class.

d_gene: .
j_gene: TRBJ2-3
abundance: .
v_gene: TRBV18
CDR3aa: CASSPQNTDTQYF
CDR3nt: TGTGCCAGCTCACCACAAAACACCGATACGCAGTATTTT

d_gene: .
j_gene: TRBJ2-2
abundance: few
v_gene: TRBV13
CDR3aa: CASSPRAAANTGELFF
CDR3nt: TGTGCCAGCAGCCCCAGGGCGGCCGCGAACACCGGGGAGCTGTTTTTT

d_gene: .
j_gene: TRBJ1-1
abundance: few
v_gene: TRBV20-1
CDR3aa: CSATGSTDTEAFF
CDR3nt: TGCAGTGCAACGGGCTCGACCGACACTGAAGCTTTCTTT

d_gene: TRBD1
j_gene: TRBJ2-1
abundance: few
v_gene: TRBV23-1
CDR3aa: CASSQTQGEYNEGFF
CDR3nt: TGCGCCAGCAGTCAAACACAGGGGGAATACAATGAGGGGTTCTTC

d_gene: .
j_gene: TRBJ2-1
abundance: many
v_gene: TRBV9
CDR3aa: CASSPQGISYNEQFF
CDR3nt: TGTGCCAGCAGCCCTCAGGGAATCTCCTACAATGAGCAGTTCTTC

d_gene: .
j_gene: TRBJ1-1
abundance: many
v_gene: TRBV7-3
CDR3aa: CASSYAPDTEAFF
CDR3nt: TGTGCCAGCAGTTATGCCCCCGACACTGAAGCTTTCTTT

d_gene: .
j_gene: TRBJ2-7
abundance: few
v_gene: TRBV7-6
CDR3aa: CASSRDTYTYEQYF
CDR3nt: TGTGCCAGCAGCCGGGACACTTACACCTACGAGCAGTACTTC

d_gene: .
j_gene: TRBJ2-1
abundance: few
v_gene: TRBV6-5
CDR3aa: CASSYTPPTGVRFF
CDR3nt: TGTGCCAGCAGTTACACCCCCCCCACGGGAGTGAGGTTCTTC

d_gene: .
j_gene: TRBJ2-3
abundance: many
v_gene: TRBV7-2
CDR3aa: CASSLGGSVDTQYF
CDR3nt: TGTGCCAGCAGCTTAGGGGGAAGCGTGGATACGCAGTATTTT

d_gene: .
j_gene: TRBJ1-2
abundance: few
v_gene: TRBV24-1
CDR3aa: CATSDFGVNYGYTF
CDR3nt: TGTGCCACCAGTGATTTCGGGGTAAACTATGGCTACACCTTC

d_gene: .
j_gene: TRBJ2-7
abundance: many
v_gene: TRBV7-9
CDR3aa: CASSLKGYEQYF
CDR3nt: TGTGCCAGCAGCTTAAAGGGTTACGAGCAGTACTTC

d_gene: .
j_gene: TRBJ1-1
abundance: few
v_gene: TRBV2
CDR3aa: CASKGGPGAMNTEAFF
CDR3nt: TGTGCCAGCAAGGGAGGGCCAGGGGCTATGAACACTGAAGCTTTCTTT

d_gene: .
j_gene: TRBJ1-4
abundance: many
v_gene: TRBV21-1
CDR3aa: CASSKRDRVEKLFF
CDR3nt: TGTGCCAGCAGCAAGCGGGACAGAGTTGAAAAACTGTTTTTT

d_gene: TRBD2
j_gene: TRBJ2-7
abundance: few
v_gene: TRBV20-1
CDR3aa: CSAFTSGYEQYF
CDR3nt: TGCAGTGCCTTCACTAGCGGTTACGAGCAGTACTTC

d_gene: TRBD1
j_gene: TRBJ1-1
abundance: .
v_gene: TRBV7-6
CDR3aa: CASSRKPGQGASKTEAFF
CDR3nt: TGTGCCAGCAGCAGGAAGCCGGGACAGGGGGCGAGTAAGACTGAAGCTTTCTTT

d_gene: TRBD2
j_gene: TRBJ2-2
abundance: many
v_gene: TRBV6-1
CDR3aa: CASRTLAGGYTGELFF
CDR3nt: TGTGCCAGCAGGACACTAGCGGGAGGGTACACCGGGGAGCTGTTTTTT

d_gene: .
j_gene: TRBJ2-7
abundance: many
v_gene: TRBV29-1
CDR3aa: CSSSLGYEQYF
CDR3nt: TGCAGCTCCAGCCTGGGCTACGAGCAGTACTTC

d_gene: TRBD1
j_gene: TRBJ1-5
abundance: many
v_gene: TRBV19
CDR3aa: CASSITGRTGTRGQPQHF
CDR3nt: TGTGCCAGTAGTATAACCGGCCGGACAGGGACGCGGGGCCAGCCCCAGCATTTT

d_gene: TRBD2
j_gene: TRBJ2-5
abundance: few
v_gene: TRBV20-1
CDR3aa: CSASRGSGGQETQYF
CDR3nt: TGCAGTGCGTCCAGGGGTAGCGGGGGCCAAGAGACCCAGTACTTC

d_gene: TRBD1
j_gene: TRBJ2-2
abundance: many
v_gene: TRBV6-5
CDR3aa: CASSRYRGVSTGELFF
CDR3nt: TGTGCCAGCAGTAGATACAGGGGAGTGAGCACCGGGGAGCTGTTTTTT

d_gene: .
j_gene: TRBJ2-7
abundance: many
v_gene: TRBV7-2
CDR3aa: CASSFRGTYEQYF
CDR3nt: TGTGCCAGCAGCTTTCGGGGCACCTACGAGCAGTACTTC

d_gene: .
j_gene: TRBJ1-1
abundance: .
v_gene: TRBV20-1
CDR3aa: CSARQDGNTEAFF
CDR3nt: TGCAGTGCTAGACAGGACGGGAACACTGAAGCTTTCTTT

d_gene: .
j_gene: TRBJ2-5
abundance: .
v_gene: TRBV7-2
CDR3aa: CASSLGGPQETQYF
CDR3nt: TGTGCCAGCAGCTTAGGCGGCCCACAAGAGACCCAGTACTTC

d_gene: .
j_gene: TRBJ2-1
abundance: .
v_gene: TRBV12-2
CDR3aa: CASRLWNPEGHDNEQFF
CDR3nt: TGTGCAAGTCGCTTATGGAATCCGGAGGGCCATGACAATGAGCAGTTCTTC

d_gene: .
j_gene: TRBJ1-6
abundance: few
v_gene: TRBV12-3/TRBV12-4
CDR3aa: CASSFEQGAGNSPLHF
CDR3nt: TGTGCCAGCAGTTTCGAACAGGGAGCTGGTAATTCACCCCTCCACTTT

d_gene: .
j_gene: TRBJ2-5
abundance: few
v_gene: TRBV14
CDR3aa: CASSFRQLETQYF
CDR3nt: TGTGCCAGCAGCTTTCGACAGTTAGAGACCCAGTACTTC

d_gene: .
j_gene: TRBJ2-1
abundance: many
v_gene: TRBV6-2/TRBV6-3
CDR3aa: CASSVQGMKNEQFF
CDR3nt: TGTGCCAGCAGTGTCCAGGGGATGAAAAATGAGCAGTTCTTC

d_gene: TRBD2
j_gene: TRBJ2-3
abundance: few
v_gene: TRBV5-1
CDR3aa: CASSSIAGAGADTQYF
CDR3nt: TGCGCCAGCAGCTCTATAGCGGGAGCGGGCGCAGATACGCAGTATTTT

d_gene: .
j_gene: TRBJ2-7
abundance: .
v_gene: TRBV5-4
CDR3aa: CASSSLGSVYEQYF
CDR3nt: TGTGCCAGCAGTTCTTTGGGGTCCGTCTACGAGCAGTACTTC

d_gene: .
j_gene: TRBJ2-7
abundance: .
v_gene: TRBV4-2
CDR3aa: CASSQGRRGSYEQYF
CDR3nt: TGTGCCAGCAGCCAAGGACGACGGGGATCCTACGAGCAGTACTTC

d_gene: .
j_gene: TRBJ2-1
abundance: many
v_gene: TRBV7-6
CDR3aa: CASSLDRASVEQFF
CDR3nt: TGTGCCAGCAGCTTAGATAGGGCTAGCGTTGAGCAGTTCTTC

d_gene: .
j_gene: TRBJ2-3
abundance: many
v_gene: TRBV4-2
CDR3aa: CASSQGLSDTQYF
CDR3nt: TGTGCCAGCAGCCAAGGACTTTCGGATACGCAGTATTTT

d_gene: TRBD2
j_gene: TRBJ2-1
abundance: few
v_gene: TRBV20-1
CDR3aa: CSARKLAGNYNEQFF
CDR3nt: TGCAGTGCTAGAAAATTAGCGGGAAATTACAATGAGCAGTTCTTC

d_gene: TRBD1
j_gene: TRBJ2-3
abundance: .
v_gene: TRBV7-8
CDR3aa: CASTQGARNTQYF
CDR3nt: TGTGCCAGCACACAGGGGGCTAGGAATACGCAGTATTTT

d_gene: .
j_gene: TRBJ2-3
abundance: .
v_gene: TRBV7-9
CDR3aa: CASSSAGRSTDTQYF
CDR3nt: TGTGCCAGCAGCTCCGCGGGTCGTAGCACAGATACGCAGTATTTT

d_gene: .
j_gene: TRBJ2-3
abundance: few
v_gene: TRBV20-1
CDR3aa: CSATGLTTDTQYF
CDR3nt: TGCAGTGCGACTGGACTAACTACAGATACGCAGTATTTT

d_gene: TRBD1
j_gene: TRBJ2-5
abundance: many
v_gene: TRBV11-2
CDR3aa: CASSVSPSQGRWETQYF
CDR3nt: TGTGCCAGCAGCGTGAGCCCTTCACAGGGGAGATGGGAGACCCAGTACTTC

d_gene: .
j_gene: TRBJ1-1
abundance: many
v_gene: TRBV12-3/TRBV12-4
CDR3aa: CASSFGRDTEAFF
CDR3nt: TGTGCCAGCAGTTTTGGGCGCGACACTGAAGCTTTCTTT

d_gene: TRBD2
j_gene: TRBJ2-2
abundance: few
v_gene: TRBV27
CDR3aa: CASGTSLLNTGELFF
CDR3nt: TGTGCCAGCGGGACTAGTCTTCTTAACACCGGGGAGCTGTTTTTT

d_gene: .
j_gene: TRBJ2-7
abundance: few
v_gene: TRBV7-2
CDR3aa: CASSPPRNEQYF
CDR3nt: TGTGCCAGCAGCCCTCCGAGGAACGAGCAGTACTTC

d_gene: .
j_gene: TRBJ2-1
abundance: .
v_gene: TRBV12-3/TRBV12-4
CDR3aa: CASNSGLAGSEQFF
CDR3nt: TGTGCCAGCAACTCCGGACTTGCGGGAAGTGAGCAGTTCTTC

d_gene: TRBD1
j_gene: TRBJ1-2
abundance: many
v_gene: TRBV5-5
CDR3aa: CASSATGDYGYTF
CDR3nt: TGTGCCAGCAGCGCGACAGGGGACTATGGCTACACCTTC

d_gene: .
j_gene: TRBJ2-3
abundance: many
v_gene: TRBV6-1
CDR3aa: CASKKDPSDTQYF
CDR3nt: TGTGCCAGCAAAAAAGACCCGTCGGATACGCAGTATTTT

d_gene: .
j_gene: TRBJ2-3
abundance: many
v_gene: TRBV28
CDR3aa: CASSLGSNADTQYF
CDR3nt: TGTGCCAGCAGTTTAGGGTCTAACGCAGATACGCAGTATTTT

d_gene: TRBD1
j_gene: TRBJ1-1
abundance: many
v_gene: TRBV6-5
CDR3aa: CASSPINRGLDTEAFF
CDR3nt: TGTGCCAGCAGTCCTATAAACAGGGGGCTGGACACTGAAGCTTTCTTT

d_gene: TRBD1
j_gene: TRBJ2-2
abundance: .
v_gene: TRBV12-3/TRBV12-4
CDR3aa: CASSFFFGTGVTGEPFF
CDR3nt: TGTGCCAGCAGTTTCTTTTTCGGGACAGGGGTCACCGGGGAGCCGTTTTTT

d_gene: TRBD1
j_gene: TRBJ2-3
abundance: .
v_gene: TRBV4-2
CDR3aa: CASSQSGQGADTLYF
CDR3nt: TGTGCCAGCAGCCAAAGCGGTCAGGGGGCAGATACGCTGTATTTT

d_gene: TRBD2
j_gene: TRBJ2-3
abundance: many
v_gene: TRBV11-2
CDR3aa: CASSLDRGLAASTDTQYF
CDR3nt: TGTGCCAGCAGCTTAGATCGGGGACTAGCTGCTAGCACAGATACGCAGTATTTT

d_gene: .
j_gene: TRBJ2-7
abundance: .
v_gene: TRBV12-5
CDR3aa: CASGSPGRGVYEQYF
CDR3nt: TGTGCTAGTGGATCCCCCGGCAGGGGGGTCTACGAGCAGTACTTC

d_gene: TRBD2
j_gene: TRBJ2-7
abundance: many
v_gene: TRBV20-1
CDR3aa: CSAREGTSGSYEQYF
CDR3nt: TGCAGTGCTAGAGAAGGGACTAGCGGGAGCTACGAGCAGTACTTC

d_gene: .
j_gene: TRBJ2-1
abundance: few
v_gene: TRBV5-4
CDR3aa: CASSPLSGLHNEQFF
CDR3nt: TGTGCCAGCAGCCCCCTTTCGGGACTTCACAATGAGCAGTTCTTC